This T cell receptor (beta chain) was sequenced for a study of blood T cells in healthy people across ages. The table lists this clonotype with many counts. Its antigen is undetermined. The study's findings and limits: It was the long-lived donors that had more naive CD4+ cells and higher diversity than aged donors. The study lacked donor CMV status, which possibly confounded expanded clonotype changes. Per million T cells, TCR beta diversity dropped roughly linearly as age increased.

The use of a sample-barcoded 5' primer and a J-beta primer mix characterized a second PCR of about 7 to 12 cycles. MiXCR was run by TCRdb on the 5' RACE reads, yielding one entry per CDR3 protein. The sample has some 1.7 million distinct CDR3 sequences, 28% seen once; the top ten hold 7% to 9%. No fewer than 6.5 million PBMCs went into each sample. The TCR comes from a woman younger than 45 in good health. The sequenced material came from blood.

CDR3: CASSLTGGGKYF. The CDR3 nucleotides are TGCGCCAGCAGCTTGACGGGGGGCGGGAAGTACTTC. The rearrangement uses TRBV5-1 and TRBJ2-7; a weak D match, TRBD2 (7 bases). The germline V gene has CDR1 SGHRS and CDR2 YFSETQ. V lost 1 base and J 11 bases, leaving 13 bases between the germline ends. The CDR3 extends over 12 amino acids.